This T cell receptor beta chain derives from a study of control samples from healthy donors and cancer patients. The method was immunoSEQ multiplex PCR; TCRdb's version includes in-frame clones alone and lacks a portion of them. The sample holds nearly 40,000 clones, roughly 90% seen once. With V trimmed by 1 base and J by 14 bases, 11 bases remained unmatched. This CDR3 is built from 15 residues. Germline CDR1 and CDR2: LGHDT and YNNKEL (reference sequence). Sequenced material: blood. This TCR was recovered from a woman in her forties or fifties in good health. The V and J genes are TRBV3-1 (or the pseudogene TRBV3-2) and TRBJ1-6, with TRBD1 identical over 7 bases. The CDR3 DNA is TGTGCCAGCAGCCAAGGAGGTGCGGACAGGCAATCCCTCCACTTT. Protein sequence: CASSQGGADRQSLHF.